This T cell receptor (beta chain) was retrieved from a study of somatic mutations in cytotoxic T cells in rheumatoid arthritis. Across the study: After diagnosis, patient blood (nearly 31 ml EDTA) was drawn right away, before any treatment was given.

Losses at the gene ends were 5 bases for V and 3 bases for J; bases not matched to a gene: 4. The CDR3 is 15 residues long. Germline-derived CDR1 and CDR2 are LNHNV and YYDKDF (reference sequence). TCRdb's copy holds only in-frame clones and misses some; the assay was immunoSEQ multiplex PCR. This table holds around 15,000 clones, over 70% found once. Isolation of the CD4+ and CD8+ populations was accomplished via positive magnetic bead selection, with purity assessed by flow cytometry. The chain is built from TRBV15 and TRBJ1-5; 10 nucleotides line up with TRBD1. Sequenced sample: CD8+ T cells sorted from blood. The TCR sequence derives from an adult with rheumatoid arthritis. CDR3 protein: CATSSDRGLNQPQHF. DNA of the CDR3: TGTGCCACCAGCTCTGACAGGGGGCTCAATCAGCCCCAGCATTTT.